The 22 T cell receptor beta chains reported below all come from one sample, sequenced in a study of blood T cell repertoires in COVID-19. TCRdb's table, derived via immunoSEQ multiplex PCR, lists solely in-frame clones and lacks some. This table has roughly 200,000 clones, 85% appearing once. The specimen sequenced was PBMCs or T cells enriched from blood (not recorded which). The receptors stem from a man aged 35 to 55 who had recovered from COVID-19.

V and J are TRBV7-9 and TRBJ1-2; D not certain. Germline values: CDR1 SEHNR, CDR2 FQNEAQ (reference sequence). Between the trimmed V and J ends, which lost 4 bases and 0 bases, there was a span of 9 bases. CDR3 length equals 14 residues. The CDR3 here is CASSSWQTNYGYTF. DNA of the CDR3: TGTGCCAGCAGCTCTTGGCAGACTAACTATGGCTACACCTTC.

This clone was recorded a few times. The chain couples TRBV30 to TRBJ2-2; D gene ambiguous. Germline values: CDR1 GTSNPN, CDR2 SVGIG (reference sequence). This CDR3 contains 11 residues. The germline V and J ends were trimmed by 4 bases and 5 bases, with 5 bases remaining between them. The CDR3 DNA is TGTGCCTGGATCTTTACCGGGGAGCTGTTTTTT. The encoded protein is CAWIFTGELFF.

This rearrangement joins TRBV19 to TRBJ2-3, with 9 nucleotides matching TRBD2. Trimming cost V 5 bases and J 4 bases; bases outside gene matches: 10. This CDR3 spans 16 amino acids. The germline CDR1 and CDR2 sequences are LNHDA and SQIVND (reference sequence). In nucleotides, the CDR3 is TGTGCCAGTAGTGCCGATAGCGGGAGAATCGCAGATACGCAGTATTTT. The encoded protein is CASSADSGRIADTQYF.

The chain joins TRBV28 to TRBJ2-3; 11 bases align to TRBD2. CDR1 is MDHEN, CDR2 SYDVKM, per germline. J gave up 5 bases and V 3 bases, and 4 bases lay outside the gene matches. This CDR3 is 15 amino acids long. CDR3 in DNA: TGTGCCAGCAGTTTTGGGCTAGCGGGAGGAGATACGCAGTATTTT. Protein sequence: CASSFGLAGGDTQYF. Combining the CDR3 with reference TRBV28 and TRBJ2-3 gives the whole variable domain DVKVTQSSRYLVKRTGEKVFLECVQDMDHENMFWYRQDPGLGLRLIYFSYDVKMKEKGDIPEGYSVSREKKERFSLILESASTNQTSMYLCASSFGLAGGDTQYFGPGTRLTVL.

The chain combines TRBV6-1 with TRBJ1-5, with 7 bases lining up with TRBD1. V lost 1 base, J lost 2 bases, and 2 bases stayed unmatched. CDR1 and CDR2 (germline): MNHNS, SASEGT. This CDR3 has 15 residues. Written as DNA, the CDR3 is TGTGCCAGCAGTGAAGTAGGGGGCGGCAATCAGCCCCAGCATTTT. The encoded protein is CASSEVGGGNQPQHF.

This clone is a singleton in its sample. This chain connects TRBV3-1 (or the pseudogene TRBV3-2) to TRBJ1-2; D gene uncertain. From germline, CDR1 is LGHDT and CDR2 YNNKEL (reference sequence). The CDR3 sequence is 13 residues long. V was trimmed by 6 bases and J by 0 bases, leaving 8 bases between them. CDR3 amino acids: CASSHGTNYGYTF. As DNA, the CDR3 is TGTGCCAGCAGTCACGGGACTAACTATGGCTACACCTTC.

The chain is built from TRBV28 and TRBJ1-5; weak D call: TRBD1 (5 bases). Trimming took 6 bases from V and 1 from J, leaving 13 bases between them. Germline lookup yields CDR1 MDHEN and CDR2 SYDVKM. The CDR3 length is 15 residues. CDR3 bases: TGTGCCAGCAGACGGGACTCTCGGAGCAATCAGCCCCAGCATTTT. Its protein is CASRRDSRSNQPQHF.

This chain links TRBV19 with TRBJ2-7, with 7 bases lining up with TRBD2. Germline CDR1 is LNHDA and CDR2 is SQIVND (reference sequence). This CDR3 has 15 amino acids. The trim removed 4 bases at V and 0 bases at J, leaving 6 bases unmatched. The CDR3 DNA reads as TGTGCCAGTAGTACCGTGGGGGGGAACTCCTACGAGCAGTACTTC. Translated, it gives CASSTVGGNSYEQYF.

The gene calls are TRBV5-1 and TRBJ1-2; D unresolved. CDR1 is SGHRS and CDR2 is YFSETQ in the germline V gene. The CDR3 consists of 13 residues. Trimming shortened V by 4 bases and J by 2 bases, and 9 bases separated the two germline ends. CDR3 coding DNA: TGCGCCAGCAGCCTTGAAGCCAACTATGGCTACACCTTC. It encodes CASSLEANYGYTF.

The chain joins TRBV3-1 (or the pseudogene TRBV3-2) to TRBJ2-7, with a tentative D call TRBD1 (5 bases). CDR3 length: 15 amino acids. The germline V and J ends were trimmed by 3 bases and 5 bases, with 17 bases remaining between them. Germline V lookup: CDR1 LGHDT, CDR2 YNNKEL (reference sequence). The CDR3 DNA is TGTGCCAGCAGCCATAGACAGCCTACCTTCCACGAGCAGTACTTC. Translation: CASSHRQPTFHEQYF.

J is TRBJ2-7 and V is TRBV4-1; perhaps TRBD1 as D (6 bases). The CDR3 is made up of 14 amino acids. V lost 4 bases and J lost 2, with 12 bases in between. The V gene's germline CDR1 is MGHRA and CDR2 YSYEKL. As DNA, the CDR3 is TGCGCCAGCAGCCCCGGACAGTTTGCCTACGAGCAGTACTTC. It encodes CASSPGQFAYEQYF.

The J gene is TRBJ2-1, the V gene TRBV6-2 or TRBV6-3, with D maybe TRBD1 (5 bases). V lost 6 bases and J 10 bases, leaving 19 bases between the germline ends. Germline CDR1 MNHEY, CDR2 SVGEGT. There are 14 residues in the CDR3. The CDR3 region has the DNA TGTGCCAGCAGCTATTCCGGCTCAGGGTTGGAGCAGTTCTTC. This encodes CASSYSGSGLEQFF.

The CDR3 DNA reads TGCGCCAGCAGCCAAGGTAGTCCAGGGGGCTGGGAAGTAGGAAAACTGTTTTTT. Translated: CASSQGSPGGWEVGKLFF. This chain connects TRBV4-1 to TRBJ1-4, with TRBD1 matching over 8 bases. Trimming cost V 1 base and J 10 bases; bases outside gene matches: 17. The CDR3 is 18 amino acids. Germline V gene data show CDR1 as MGHRA and CDR2 as YSYEKL.

This chain joins TRBV27 and TRBJ2-4; tentatively, D is TRBD2 (7 bases). The length of the CDR3 is 16 residues. Looked up from germline, CDR1 is MNHEY and CDR2 is SMNVEV (reference sequence). The V and J ends lost 6 bases and 3 bases respectively, with 18 bases between them. The CDR3 coding sequence is TGTGCCAGCAGCCCACTAGAGGGGGGGAGCAAAAACATTCAGTACTTC. It translates to CASSPLEGGSKNIQYF.

V is TRBV19 and J is TRBJ2-6; D may be TRBD1 (5 bases). CDR1 is LNHDA, CDR2 SQIVND, per germline (reference sequence). The CDR3 consists of 14 residues. The V end lost 7 bases, the J end lost 4 bases, and 11 bases lay between the germline ends. The CDR3 sequence is CASIGAVGANVLTF. The CDR3 DNA reads as TGTGCCAGTATAGGGGCGGTGGGGGCCAACGTCCTGACTTTC.

The chain joins TRBV18 to TRBJ2-7; 7 bases are shared with TRBD2. Germline assignment: CDR1 KGHSH and CDR2 LQKENI. With 0 bases clipped from V and 6 bases from J, the junction kept 8 bases outside the gene matches. The CDR3 has 15 residues. This CDR3 reads CASSPPSGRRSEQYF. The CDR3 DNA reads TGTGCCAGCTCACCACCGTCCGGGAGGCGCAGCGAGCAGTACTTC.

The genes are TRBV19 and TRBJ2-3; 8 nucleotides align to TRBD1. This CDR3 is 17 amino acids long. V dropped 1 base and J dropped 4; count of bases not matched to a gene: 10. Germline V lookup: CDR1 LNHDA, CDR2 SQIVND (reference sequence). CDR3 nucleotides: TGTGCCAGTAGTATAGGCACCCGGACAGGGATGCCAGATACGCAGTATTTT. It codes for CASSIGTRTGMPDTQYF.

V is TRBV5-6 and J is TRBJ2-1; 10 bases align to TRBD1. CDR1 is SGHDT, CDR2 YYEEEE, per germline. The length of the CDR3 is 16 residues. The trim removed 4 bases at V and 9 bases at J, leaving 13 bases unmatched. DNA of the CDR3: TGTGCCAGCAGCCTGGATGGGACAGGGGACGGGAGTGAGCAGTTCTTC. The encoded protein is CASSLDGTGDGSEQFF.

The genes are TRBV7-9 and TRBJ1-1; no definite D call. The CDR3 totals 14 residues. The V end lost 0 bases, the J end lost 7 bases, and 12 bases lay between the germline ends. From germline, CDR1 is SEHNR and CDR2 FQNEAQ (reference sequence). The CDR3 spells CASSLAITENEAFF. CDR3 nucleotide sequence: TGTGCCAGCAGCTTAGCGATAACAGAGAATGAAGCTTTCTTT.

Concerning this clone: Other DNA sequences in the sample encode the same CDR3. The chain links TRBV30 to TRBJ2-2; D gene uncertain. Germline V gives CDR1 GTSNPN, CDR2 SVGIG (reference sequence). This CDR3 has 11 amino acids. V shed 3 bases and J shed 7 bases, with 6 bases lying between them. The CDR3 region is CAWSLGGELFF. The CDR3 region has the DNA TGTGCCTGGAGCCTAGGCGGGGAGCTGTTTTTT.

The genes are TRBV30 and TRBJ1-5; 10 bases line up with TRBD1. Germline CDR1 reads GTSNPN; CDR2 reads SVGIG (reference sequence). CDR3 length: 16 amino acids. J lost 0 bases, V lost 1 base, and 3 bases had no gene match. The CDR3 reads CAWSGQGAYSNQPQHF. The CDR3 DNA reads as TGTGCCTGGAGTGGACAGGGGGCTTATAGCAATCAGCCCCAGCATTTT.

The J gene is TRBJ2-1, the V gene TRBV19; TRBD2 agrees at 7 bases. The V and J ends lost 5 bases and 0 bases, in that order; junction bases with no gene match: 4. CDR1 LNHDA and CDR2 SQIVND come from the germline V gene (reference sequence). This CDR3 comprises 15 residues. The CDR3 is CASSRSGTSYNEQFF. The CDR3 coding sequence is TGTGCCAGTAGTCGGAGCGGGACCTCCTACAATGAGCAGTTCTTC. Using reference TRBV19 and TRBJ2-1 for the parts outside the CDR3, the full variable domain is DGGITQSPKYLFRKEGQNVTLSCEQNLNHDAMYWYRQDPGQGLRLIYYSQIVNDFQKGDIAEGYSVSREKKESFPLTVTSAQKNPTAFYLCASSRSGTSYNEQFFGPGTRLTVL.